This T cell receptor beta chain was observed in a study of neurological immune-mediated disorders. Study results and limitations: HTLV-1-associated myelopathy displayed the greatest TCR clonal expansion, and multiple sclerosis exhibited the smallest, lower than that of healthy controls.

Documented time point: technical triplicate 3. The cDNA came from 5'RACE, which used 10-nucleotide random UMIs. Per sequencing run, 15-18 subjects together gave over 160 million TCR-beta sequences. In TCRdb, the 5' RACE reads were re-called with MiXCR into one record per CDR3 protein. The table lists just under 45,000 distinct CDR3 sequences, approximately 21% of them singletons. This clonotype has a handful of counts. Its specificity is not known. The CDR3 is 15 amino acids. V was shortened by 2 bases and J by 0 bases, with 10 bases between the two germline ends. The germline CDR1 and CDR2 sequences are SNHLY and FYNNEI.

The receptor's source is a man aged 55 to 70 with HTLV-1-associated myelopathy (HAM/TSP). The chain recombines TRBV2 with TRBJ1-2; D not certain. Input material: PBMCs. The CDR3 region has the DNA TGTGCCAGCAGTGAAATGCGTTCTACTAACTATGGCTACACCTTC. Residues: CASSEMRSTNYGYTF.